The TCR beta chain under discussion was sequenced for a study of cytomegalovirus exposure and HLA in healthy donors. Broader study findings: TCR beta sequences reportedly predicted most subjects' HLA-A and HLA-B alleles accurately. Some V segments (TRBV6-2 and TRBV6-3 among them) were excluded as indistinguishable.

The PCR made use of 60 Vbeta and 13 Jbeta primers. Profiled with immunoSEQ multiplex PCR; TCRdb holds only in-frame clones, not every one. The sample lists more than 95,000 clones; over 15% were seen once. This clone was picked up a small number of times. The antigen is not known. This CDR3 comprises 16 residues. Trimming removed 0 bases from V and 7 bases from J; junction bases left unmatched: 7. CDR1 and CDR2 from the germline V gene are MNHEY and SVGAGI. The receptor was isolated from a female donor in good health and CMV-seropositive. The sample consisted of PBMCs. The V gene is TRBV6-5, the J gene TRBJ2-1; 9 positions agree with TRBD2. In DNA form, the CDR3 reads TGTGCCAGCAGTTACTCGGCGGGGGGGAATAGGAATGAGCAGTTCTTC. It encodes CASSYSAGGNRNEQFF.